This TCR beta chain was found in a study of shared clonotypes between healthy human individuals. Study conclusions and caveats: Sequencing depth was expected to influence donor clonotype sharing. Clonotypes shared by all four sorted-subset donors had higher generation probabilities than non-shared clonotypes.

Here immunoSEQ multiplex PCR was the method, and the copy in TCRdb shows in-frame clones only, minus some. The table lists about 2.2 million clones, 85% to 95% of them singletons. Germline CDR1 is MGHRA and CDR2 is YSYEKL. The CDR3 totals 15 residues. V gave up 4 bases and J gave up 7 bases; unmatched junction bases: 10. Terminally differentiated effector memory CD45RA+ cells were excluded from the naive CD8 cells, which were CD45RO-negative and positively selected for CCR7. Comments on this clone: Its antigen is currently unknown.

The clonotype comes from a man younger than 30 in good health. Some clones in this sample may be carry-over from other donors' samples. V usage is TRBV4-1 and J usage is TRBJ1-2; the match to TRBD1 covers 9 bases. The sequencing input was naive CD8+ T cells from PBMCs. The chain's CDR3 is CASSPRDRDFSGYTF. CDR3 DNA sequence: TGCGCCAGCAGCCCTCGGGACAGGGACTTCTCTGGCTACACCTTC.